Shown below are 7 T cell receptor beta chains from a single sample sequenced in a study of T cells in women clearing cervical HPV infection. Sequencing was performed with immunoSEQ multiplex PCR; in TCRdb, only in-frame clones are kept and a portion is missing. In all, the sample yields about 34,000 clones. What was sequenced was blood buffy coat. The source is a woman between 18 and 69 years old with a cervical HPV16 infection that either progressed to CIN3+ or cleared (not recorded which).

On this clone itself: The CDR3 end is not reached by the read, which stops 3 residues before it; the germline J gene fills it in. The chain recombines TRBV20-1 with TRBJ2-5; TRBD2 agrees at 13 bases. Per germline, CDR1 DFQATT and CDR2 SNEGSKA (reference sequence). This CDR3 has 14 amino acids. V lost 1 base, J lost 4 bases, and 0 bases stayed unmatched. The covered CDR3 bases are TGCAGTGCTAGAGGGACTAGCGGGAGAGAGACC. Amino acid sequence: CSARGTSGRET. The complete CDR3 reads CSARGTSGRETQYF.

Notes on this clone: The read gets to within 3 residues of the CDR3 end, and the germline J gene fills in the rest. The chain carries TRBV7-8 and TRBJ1-6, with D uncertain. V gave up 3 bases and J gave up 5 bases, with 11 bases separating them. The CDR3 totals 15 residues. Germline CDR1 reads SGHVS; CDR2 reads FQNEAQ. The DNA read from the CDR3 is TGTGCCAGCAGCTTTTATAGTCAAAATAATTCACCC. Its protein is CASSFYSQNNSP. The CDR3, in full, reads CASSFYSQNNSPLHF. The full variable domain, rest sourced from reference TRBV7-8 and TRBJ1-6, is GAGVSQSPRYKVAKRGQDVALRCDPISGHVSLFWYQQALGQGPEFLTYFQNEAQLDKSGLPSDRFFAERPEGSVSTLKIQRTQQEDSAVYLCASSFYSQNNSPLHFGNGTRLTVT.

Turning to this clone: The read ends 3 residues shy of where the CDR3 ends; the end is completed using the germline J gene. The chain has TRBV5-6 and TRBJ2-7; TRBD1 might be the D (5 bases). The V end lost 0 bases, the J end lost 5 bases, and 9 bases lay between the germline ends. CDR1 and CDR2 (germline): SGHDT, YYEEEE. The CDR3 has 13 amino acids. Here the CDR3 reads CASSLVGAHEQYF. The DNA read from the CDR3 is TGTGCCAGCAGCTTGGTAGGGGCCCACGAG.

Comments on this clone: The read ends 3 residues before the CDR3 terminus; that terminus is restored from the germline J gene. This sequence joins TRBV6-1 and TRBJ1-2; TRBD1 agrees at 9 bases. Germline V gene sequence: CDR1 MNHNS, CDR2 SASEGT. The CDR3 totals 14 residues. Trimming at V came to 4 bases and at J to 3 bases, leaving 3 bases not matched to a gene. The chain's CDR3 is CASSVGQGDYGYTF. CDR3 DNA (partial): TGTGCCAGCAGTGTGGGACAGGGCGACTATGGC.

In the case of this clone: The sequenced fragment ends 3 residues before the CDR3 boundary, so the rest is inferred from the germline J gene. V is TRBV5-1 and J is TRBJ1-1; 7 nucleotides agree with TRBD1. This CDR3 has 14 residues. Germline trimming cut 4 bases from V and 0 bases from J; bases unmatched to any gene: 3. Germline CDR1 and CDR2: SGHRS and YFSETQ. The CDR3 bases that were read are TGCGCCAGCAGCGGGGGACAGTTGAACACTGAA. Encoded protein: CASSGGQLNTE. The full CDR3 protein reads CASSGGQLNTEAFF.

To note about this clone: The read halts 3 residues ahead of the CDR3 end, with the missing end drawn from the germline J gene. This chain joins TRBV19 and TRBJ2-1; 11 bases line up with TRBD1. CDR3 length: 15 amino acids. Germline loops: CDR1 LNHDA, CDR2 SQIVND (reference sequence). Trimming took 6 bases from V and 9 from J; bases not matched to a gene: 10. This CDR3 reads CASSSLGTGGSEQFF. The CDR3 bases that were read are TGTGCCAGTAGCAGCCTCGGGACAGGGGGTAGTGAG.

A note on this clone: The observed sequence ends 3 residues before the CDR3 terminus, with the missing tail filled in from the germline J gene. V is TRBV19 and J is TRBJ1-4, with D unresolved. The V gene's germline CDR1 is LNHDA and CDR2 SQIVND (reference sequence). This CDR3 spans 14 amino acids. V lost 4 bases to trimming and J lost 3 bases, with 9 bases between them. Here the CDR3 reads CASSRRQSNEKLFF. Partial CDR3 DNA: TGTGCCAGTAGTAGAAGGCAGTCTAATGAAAAA.